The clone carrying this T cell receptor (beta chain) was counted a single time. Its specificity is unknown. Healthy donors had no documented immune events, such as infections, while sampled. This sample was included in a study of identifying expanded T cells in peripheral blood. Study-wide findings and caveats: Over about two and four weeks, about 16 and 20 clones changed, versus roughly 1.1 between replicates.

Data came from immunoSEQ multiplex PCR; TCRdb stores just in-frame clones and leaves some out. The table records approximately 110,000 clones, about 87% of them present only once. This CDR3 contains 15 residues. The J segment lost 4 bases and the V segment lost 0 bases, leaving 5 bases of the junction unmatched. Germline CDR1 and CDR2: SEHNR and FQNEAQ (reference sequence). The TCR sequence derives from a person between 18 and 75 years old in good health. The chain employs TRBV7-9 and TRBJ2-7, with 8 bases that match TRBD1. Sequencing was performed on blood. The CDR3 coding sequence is TGTGCCAGCAGCTTAGCCCGGACAGGGAGGTACGAGCAGTACTTC. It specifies CASSLARTGRYEQYF.